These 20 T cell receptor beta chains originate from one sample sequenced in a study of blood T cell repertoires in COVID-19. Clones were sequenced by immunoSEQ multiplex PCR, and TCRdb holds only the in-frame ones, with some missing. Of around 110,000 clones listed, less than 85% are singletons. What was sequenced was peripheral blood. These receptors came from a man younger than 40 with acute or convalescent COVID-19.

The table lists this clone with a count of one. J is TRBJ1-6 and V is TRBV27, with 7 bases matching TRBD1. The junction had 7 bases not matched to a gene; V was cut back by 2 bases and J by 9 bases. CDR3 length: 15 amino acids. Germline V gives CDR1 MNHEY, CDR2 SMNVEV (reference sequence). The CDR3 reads CASSLRGDSGSPLHF. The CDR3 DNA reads TGTGCCAGCAGTTTACGAGGGGACAGTGGTTCACCCCTCCACTTT.

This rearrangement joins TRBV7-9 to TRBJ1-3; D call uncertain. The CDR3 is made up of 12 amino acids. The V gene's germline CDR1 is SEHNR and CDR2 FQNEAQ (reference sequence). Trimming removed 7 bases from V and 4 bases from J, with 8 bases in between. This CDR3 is CASTNVGNTIYF. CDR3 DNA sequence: TGTGCCAGCACCAACGTCGGAAACACCATATATTTT. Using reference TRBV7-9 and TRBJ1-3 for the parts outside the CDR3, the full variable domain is DTGVSQNPRHKITKRGQNVTFRCDPISEHNRLYWYRQTLGQGPEFLTYFQNEAQLEKSRLLSDRFSAERPKGSFSTLEIQRTEQGDSAMYLCASTNVGNTIYFGEGSWLTVV.

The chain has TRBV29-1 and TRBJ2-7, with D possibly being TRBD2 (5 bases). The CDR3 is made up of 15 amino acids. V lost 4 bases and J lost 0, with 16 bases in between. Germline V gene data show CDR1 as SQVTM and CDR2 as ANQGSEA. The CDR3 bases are TGCAGCGTTGGGGAGAATGGGCAGGTCTCCTACGAGCAGTACTTC. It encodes CSVGENGQVSYEQYF.

This chain's CDR3 is CASGLVLSEAFF. The CDR3 DNA reads TGTGCTAGTGGTTTGGTACTGTCTGAAGCTTTCTTT. V gene TRBV12-5 combines with J gene TRBJ1-1; D remains ambiguous. Germline values: CDR1 LGHNT, CDR2 FRNRAP. The CDR3 has 12 amino acids. V was trimmed by 0 bases and J by 6 bases, leaving 5 bases between them.

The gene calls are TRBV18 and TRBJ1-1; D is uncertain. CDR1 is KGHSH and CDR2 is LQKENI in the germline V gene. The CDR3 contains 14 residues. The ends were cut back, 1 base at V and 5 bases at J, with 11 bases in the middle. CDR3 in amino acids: CASSPQGGGTEAFF. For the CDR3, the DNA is TGTGCCAGCTCACCACAGGGCGGAGGAACTGAAGCTTTCTTT.

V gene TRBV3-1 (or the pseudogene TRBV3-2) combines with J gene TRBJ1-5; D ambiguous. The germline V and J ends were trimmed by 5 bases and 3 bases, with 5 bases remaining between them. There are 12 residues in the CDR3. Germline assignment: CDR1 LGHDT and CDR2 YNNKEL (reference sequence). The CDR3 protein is CASSSANQPQHF. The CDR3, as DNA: TGTGCCAGCAGCAGCGCCAATCAGCCCCAGCATTTT.

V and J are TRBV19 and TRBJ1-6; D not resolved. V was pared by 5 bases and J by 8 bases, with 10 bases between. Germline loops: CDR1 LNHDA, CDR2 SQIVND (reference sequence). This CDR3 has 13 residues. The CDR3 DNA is TGTGCCAGTAGTCCCCGGCAGGATTCACCCCTCCACTTT. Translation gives CASSPRQDSPLHF.

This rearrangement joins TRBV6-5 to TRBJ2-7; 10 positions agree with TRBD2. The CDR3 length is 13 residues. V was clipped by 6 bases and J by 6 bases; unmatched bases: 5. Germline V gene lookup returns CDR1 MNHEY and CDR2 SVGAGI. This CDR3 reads CASRSGRAGEQYV. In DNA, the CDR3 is TGTGCCAGCAGAAGCGGGAGGGCCGGCGAGCAGTACGTC.

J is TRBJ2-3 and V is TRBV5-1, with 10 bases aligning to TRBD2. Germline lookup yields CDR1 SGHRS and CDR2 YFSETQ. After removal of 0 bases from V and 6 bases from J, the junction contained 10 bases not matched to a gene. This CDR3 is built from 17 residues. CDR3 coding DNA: TGCGCCAGCAGCTTGGTGGGAAGCGGGAGGGCCTCCGATACGCAGTATTTT. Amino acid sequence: CASSLVGSGRASDTQYF.

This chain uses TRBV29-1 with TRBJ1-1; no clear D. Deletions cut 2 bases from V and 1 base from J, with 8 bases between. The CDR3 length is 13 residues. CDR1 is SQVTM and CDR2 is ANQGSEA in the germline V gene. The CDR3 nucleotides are TGCAGCGTTGAAAGTCAGCGGAACACTGAAGCTTTCTTT. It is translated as CSVESQRNTEAFF.

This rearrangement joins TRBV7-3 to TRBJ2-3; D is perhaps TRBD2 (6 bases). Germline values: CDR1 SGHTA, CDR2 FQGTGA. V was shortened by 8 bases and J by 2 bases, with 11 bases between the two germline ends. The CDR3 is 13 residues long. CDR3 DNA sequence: TGTGCCAGCGCGGGACCCAACACAGATACGCAGTATTTT. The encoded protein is CASAGPNTDTQYF.

CDR3 coding DNA: TGTGCCAGCAGCGAGCTAGCGGGAGGTTATGAGCAGTTCTTC. Protein product: CASSELAGGYEQFF. The chain employs TRBV7-8 and TRBJ2-1; 11 bases are shared with TRBD2. V was clipped by 5 bases and J by 8 bases; unmatched bases: 5. The CDR3 sequence is 14 residues long. Germline CDR1 and CDR2: SGHVS and FQNEAQ.

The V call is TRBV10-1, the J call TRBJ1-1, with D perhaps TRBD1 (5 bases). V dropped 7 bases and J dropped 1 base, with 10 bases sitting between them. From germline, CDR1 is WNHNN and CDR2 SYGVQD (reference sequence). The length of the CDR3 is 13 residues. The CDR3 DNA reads TGCGCCAGCATCTTGACAGAGAACACTGAAGCTTTCTTT. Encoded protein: CASILTENTEAFF.

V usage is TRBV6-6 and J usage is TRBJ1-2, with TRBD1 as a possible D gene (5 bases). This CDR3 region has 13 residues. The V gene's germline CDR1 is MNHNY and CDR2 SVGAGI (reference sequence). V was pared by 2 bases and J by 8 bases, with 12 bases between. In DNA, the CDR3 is TGTGCCAGCAGTTACGGACACAGTCAAGGCTACACCTTC. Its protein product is CASSYGHSQGYTF.

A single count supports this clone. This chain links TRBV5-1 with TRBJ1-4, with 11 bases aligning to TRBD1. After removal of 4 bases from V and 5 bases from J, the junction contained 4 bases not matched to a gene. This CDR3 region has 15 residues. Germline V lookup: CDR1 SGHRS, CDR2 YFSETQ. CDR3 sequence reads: CASSGGDRGNEKLFF. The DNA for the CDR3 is TGCGCCAGCAGCGGAGGGGACAGGGGGAATGAAAAACTGTTTTTT.

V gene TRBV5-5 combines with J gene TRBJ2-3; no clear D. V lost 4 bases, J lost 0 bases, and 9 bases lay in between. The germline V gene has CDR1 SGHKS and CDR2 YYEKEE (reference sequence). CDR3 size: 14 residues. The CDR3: CASSPSTSTDTQYF. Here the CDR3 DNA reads TGTGCCAGCAGCCCCTCGACTAGCACAGATACGCAGTATTTT.

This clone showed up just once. CDR3 sequence reads: CSVGWGRGSGYTF. CDR3 bases: TGCAGCGTTGGTTGGGGTAGGGGCTCTGGCTACACCTTC. The V gene is TRBV29-1, the J gene TRBJ1-2; tentative D call: TRBD1 (5 bases). V was shortened by 4 bases and J by 7 bases, with 16 bases between the two germline ends. Germline V CDR1 and CDR2: SQVTM, ANQGSEA. There are 13 residues in the CDR3.

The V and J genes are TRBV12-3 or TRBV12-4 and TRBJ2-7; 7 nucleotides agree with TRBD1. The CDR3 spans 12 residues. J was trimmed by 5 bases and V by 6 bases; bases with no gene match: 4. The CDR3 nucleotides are TGTGCCAGCAGCCCAGGGGGAGACGAGCAGTACTTC. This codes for CASSPGGDEQYF.

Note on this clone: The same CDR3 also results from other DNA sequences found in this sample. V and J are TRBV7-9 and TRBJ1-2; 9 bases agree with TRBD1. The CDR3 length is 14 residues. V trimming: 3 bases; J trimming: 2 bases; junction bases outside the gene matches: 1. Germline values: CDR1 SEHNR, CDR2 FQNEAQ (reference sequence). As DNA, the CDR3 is TGTGCCAGCAGCTTGGGACAGGGCAACTATGGCTACACCTTC. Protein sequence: CASSLGQGNYGYTF.

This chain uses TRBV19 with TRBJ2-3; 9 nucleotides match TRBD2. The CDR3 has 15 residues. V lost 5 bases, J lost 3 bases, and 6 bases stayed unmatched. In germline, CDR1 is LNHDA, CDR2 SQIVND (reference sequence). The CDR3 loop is CASSPLAGLTDTQYF. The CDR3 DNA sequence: TGTGCCAGTAGTCCTCTAGCGGGGTTAACAGATACGCAGTATTTT.